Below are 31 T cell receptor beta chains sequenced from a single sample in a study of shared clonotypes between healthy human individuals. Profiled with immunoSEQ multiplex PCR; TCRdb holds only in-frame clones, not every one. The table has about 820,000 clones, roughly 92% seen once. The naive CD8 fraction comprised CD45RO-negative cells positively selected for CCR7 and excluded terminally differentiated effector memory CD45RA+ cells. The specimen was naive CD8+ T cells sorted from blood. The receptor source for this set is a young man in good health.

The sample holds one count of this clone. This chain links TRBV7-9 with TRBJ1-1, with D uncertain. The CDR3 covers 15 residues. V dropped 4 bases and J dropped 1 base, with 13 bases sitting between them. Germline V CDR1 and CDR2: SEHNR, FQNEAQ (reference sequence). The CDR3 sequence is CASSSIARENTEAFF. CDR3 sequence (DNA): TGTGCCAGCAGCTCTATCGCAAGGGAGAACACTGAAGCTTTCTTT.

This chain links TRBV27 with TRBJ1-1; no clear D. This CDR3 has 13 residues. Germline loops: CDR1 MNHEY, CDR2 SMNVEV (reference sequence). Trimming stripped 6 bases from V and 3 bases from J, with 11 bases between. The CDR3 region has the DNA TGTGCCAGCAGACGGACGGCGTACACTGAAGCTTTCTTT. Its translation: CASRRTAYTEAFF.

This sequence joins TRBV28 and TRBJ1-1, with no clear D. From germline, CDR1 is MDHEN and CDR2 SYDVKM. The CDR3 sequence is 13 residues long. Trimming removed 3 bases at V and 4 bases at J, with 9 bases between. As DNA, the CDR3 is TGTGCCAGCAGTTTCGTTAGTGCCACTGAAGCTTTCTTT. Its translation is CASSFVSATEAFF.

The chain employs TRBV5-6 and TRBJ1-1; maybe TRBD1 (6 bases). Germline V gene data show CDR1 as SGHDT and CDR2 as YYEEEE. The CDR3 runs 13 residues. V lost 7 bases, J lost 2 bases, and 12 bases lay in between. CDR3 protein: CASAQTGNTEAFF. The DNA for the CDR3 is TGTGCCAGCGCCCAGACAGGTAACACTGAAGCTTTCTTT.

As DNA, the CDR3 is TGTGCCAGTAGTTCGGTAGGGGAGGACAATCAGCCCCAGCATTTT. Protein: CASSSVGEDNQPQHF. The chain employs TRBV19 and TRBJ1-5; D may be TRBD1 (5 bases). Germline CDR1 LNHDA, CDR2 SQIVND (reference sequence). Trimming left V 5 bases short and J 3 bases short, with 14 bases between. CDR3 size: 15 residues.

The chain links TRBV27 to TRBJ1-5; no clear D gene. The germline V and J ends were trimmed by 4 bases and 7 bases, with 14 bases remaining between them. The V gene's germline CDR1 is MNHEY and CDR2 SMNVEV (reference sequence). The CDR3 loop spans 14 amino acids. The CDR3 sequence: CASSSSVRAQPQHF. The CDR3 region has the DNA TGTGCCAGCAGTTCGTCGGTCCGAGCCCAGCCCCAGCATTTT.

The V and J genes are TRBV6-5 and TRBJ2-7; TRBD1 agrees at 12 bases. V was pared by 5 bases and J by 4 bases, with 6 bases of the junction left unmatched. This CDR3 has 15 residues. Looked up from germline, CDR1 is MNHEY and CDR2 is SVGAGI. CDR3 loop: CASSRGQGAGYEQYF. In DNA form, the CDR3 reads TGTGCCAGCAGTCGGGGACAGGGGGCCGGGTACGAGCAGTACTTC.

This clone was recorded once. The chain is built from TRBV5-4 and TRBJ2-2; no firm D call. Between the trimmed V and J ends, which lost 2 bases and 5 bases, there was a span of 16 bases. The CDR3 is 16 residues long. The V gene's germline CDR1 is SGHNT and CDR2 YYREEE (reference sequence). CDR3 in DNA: TGTGCCAGCAGCTTAACTGCGGTGCCGGAGACCGGGGAGCTGTTTTTT. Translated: CASSLTAVPETGELFF. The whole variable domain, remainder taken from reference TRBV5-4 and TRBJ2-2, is ETGVTQSPTHLIKTRGQQVTLRCSSQSGHNTVSWYQQALGQGPQFIFQYYREEENGRGNFPPRFSGLQFPNYSSELNVNALELDDSALYLCASSLTAVPETGELFFGEGSRLTVL.

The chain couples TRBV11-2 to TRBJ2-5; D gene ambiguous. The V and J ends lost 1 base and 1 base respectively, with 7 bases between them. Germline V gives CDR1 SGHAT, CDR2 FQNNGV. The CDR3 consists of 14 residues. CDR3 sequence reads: CASSLGQPQETQYF. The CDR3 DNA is TGTGCCAGCAGCTTAGGCCAGCCCCAAGAGACCCAGTACTTC.

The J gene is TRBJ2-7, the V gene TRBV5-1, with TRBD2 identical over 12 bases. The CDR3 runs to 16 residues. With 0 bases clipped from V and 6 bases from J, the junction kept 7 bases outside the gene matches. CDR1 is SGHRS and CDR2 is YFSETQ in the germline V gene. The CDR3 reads CASSLEPLAGGREQYF. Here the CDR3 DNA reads TGCGCCAGCAGCTTGGAACCTCTAGCGGGAGGGCGCGAGCAGTACTTC.

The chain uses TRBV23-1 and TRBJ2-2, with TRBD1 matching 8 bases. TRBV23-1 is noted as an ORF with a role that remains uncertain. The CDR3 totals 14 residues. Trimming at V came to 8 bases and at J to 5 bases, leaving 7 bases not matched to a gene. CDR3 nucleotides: TGCGCCAGCTGCAGGGGGCGCAGAACCGGGGAGCTGTTTTTT. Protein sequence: CASCRGRRTGELFF.

The CDR3, as DNA: TGTGCCAGCGACCGATTAGGGGGAACCTCGACCTACGAGCAGTACTTC. Translating gives CASDRLGGTSTYEQYF. V usage is TRBV2 and J usage is TRBJ2-7; TRBD1 might be the D (6 bases). The CDR3 runs 16 residues. CDR1 and CDR2 from the germline V gene are SNHLY and FYNNEI. Deletions cut 8 bases from V and 2 bases from J, with 22 bases between. Using reference TRBV2 and TRBJ2-7 for the parts outside the CDR3, the full variable domain is EPEVTQTPSHQVTQMGQEVILRCVPISNHLYFYWYRQILGQKVEFLVSFYNNEISEKSEIFDDQFSVERPDGSNFTLKIRSTKLEDSAMYFCASDRLGGTSTYEQYFGPGTRLTVT.

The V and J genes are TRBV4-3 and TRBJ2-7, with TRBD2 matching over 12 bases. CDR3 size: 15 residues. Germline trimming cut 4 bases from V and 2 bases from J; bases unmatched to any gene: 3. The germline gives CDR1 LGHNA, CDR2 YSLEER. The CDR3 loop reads CASSPSSGRAYEQYF. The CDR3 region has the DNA TGCGCCAGCAGCCCCTCTAGCGGGAGGGCCTACGAGCAGTACTTC.

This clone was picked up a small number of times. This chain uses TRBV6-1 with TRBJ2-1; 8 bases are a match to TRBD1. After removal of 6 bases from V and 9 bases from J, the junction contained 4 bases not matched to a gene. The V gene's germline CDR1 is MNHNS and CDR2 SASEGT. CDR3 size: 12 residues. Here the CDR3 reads CASRGQGGEQFF. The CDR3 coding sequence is TGTGCCAGCAGAGGACAGGGAGGTGAGCAGTTCTTC.

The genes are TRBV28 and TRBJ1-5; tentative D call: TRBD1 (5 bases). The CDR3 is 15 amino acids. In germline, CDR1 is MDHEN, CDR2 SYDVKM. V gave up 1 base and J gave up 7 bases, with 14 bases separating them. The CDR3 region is CASSLSRVRGQPQHF. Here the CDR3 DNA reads TGTGCCAGCAGTTTATCCAGGGTGAGAGGCCAGCCCCAGCATTTT.

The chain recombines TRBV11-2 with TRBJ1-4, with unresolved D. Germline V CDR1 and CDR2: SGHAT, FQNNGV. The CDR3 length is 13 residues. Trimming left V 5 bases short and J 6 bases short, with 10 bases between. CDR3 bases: TGTGCCAGCAGCCCGTCGTGGGATGAAAAACTGTTTTTT. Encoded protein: CASSPSWDEKLFF.

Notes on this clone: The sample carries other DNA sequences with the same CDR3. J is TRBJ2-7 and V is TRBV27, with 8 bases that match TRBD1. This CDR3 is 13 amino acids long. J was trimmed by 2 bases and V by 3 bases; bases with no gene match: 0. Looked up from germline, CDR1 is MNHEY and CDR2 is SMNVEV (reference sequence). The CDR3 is CASSLTGAYEQYF. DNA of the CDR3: TGTGCCAGCAGTTTGACAGGGGCCTACGAGCAGTACTTC.

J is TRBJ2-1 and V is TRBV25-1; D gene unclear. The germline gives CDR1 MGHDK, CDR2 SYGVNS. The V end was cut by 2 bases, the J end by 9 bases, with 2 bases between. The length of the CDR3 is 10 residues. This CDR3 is CASSEGEQFF. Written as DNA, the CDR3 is TGTGCCAGCAGTGAAGGTGAGCAGTTCTTC.

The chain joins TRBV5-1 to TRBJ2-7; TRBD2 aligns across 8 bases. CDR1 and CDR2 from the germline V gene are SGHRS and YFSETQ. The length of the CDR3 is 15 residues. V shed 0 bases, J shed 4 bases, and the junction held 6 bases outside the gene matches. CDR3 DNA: TGCGCCAGCAGCTTGGAAGCGGGAGTTGGTTACGAGCAGTACTTC. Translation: CASSLEAGVGYEQYF.

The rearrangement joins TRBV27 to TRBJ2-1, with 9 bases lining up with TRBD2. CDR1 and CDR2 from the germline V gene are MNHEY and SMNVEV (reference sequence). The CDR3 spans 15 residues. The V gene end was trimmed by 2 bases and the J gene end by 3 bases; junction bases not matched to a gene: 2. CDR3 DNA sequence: TGTGCCAGCAGTTTACGTAGCGGGGGCTACAATGAGCAGTTCTTC. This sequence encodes CASSLRSGGYNEQFF.

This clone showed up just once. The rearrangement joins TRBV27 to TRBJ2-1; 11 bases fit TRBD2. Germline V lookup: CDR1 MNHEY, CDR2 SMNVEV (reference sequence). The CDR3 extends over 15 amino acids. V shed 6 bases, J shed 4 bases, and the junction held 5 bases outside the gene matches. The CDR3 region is CASRYGTSGYNEQFF. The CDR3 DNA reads TGTGCCAGCAGATATGGGACTAGCGGATACAATGAGCAGTTCTTC.

The CDR3 DNA sequence: TGTGCCAGCAGCTTAGCTAGCGGCCAAGAGACCCAGTACTTC. This codes for CASSLASGQETQYF. This rearrangement joins TRBV7-2 to TRBJ2-5, with D tentatively TRBD2 (6 bases). Germline values: CDR1 SGHTA, CDR2 FQGNSA. This CDR3 has 14 amino acids. V lost 0 bases, J lost 1 base, and 6 bases lay in between.

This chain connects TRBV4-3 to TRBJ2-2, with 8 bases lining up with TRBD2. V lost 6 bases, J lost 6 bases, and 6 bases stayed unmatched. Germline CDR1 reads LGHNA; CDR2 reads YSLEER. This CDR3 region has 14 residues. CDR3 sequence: CASRWGLGAGELFF. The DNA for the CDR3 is TGCGCCAGCAGATGGGGACTAGGGGCCGGGGAGCTGTTTTTT.

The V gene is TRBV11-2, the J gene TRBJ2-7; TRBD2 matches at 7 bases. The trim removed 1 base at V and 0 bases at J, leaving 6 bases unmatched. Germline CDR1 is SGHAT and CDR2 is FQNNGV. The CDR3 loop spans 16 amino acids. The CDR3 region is CASSLVGGGPSYEQYF. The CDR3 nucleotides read TGTGCCAGCAGCTTAGTGGGGGGAGGGCCCTCCTACGAGCAGTACTTC.

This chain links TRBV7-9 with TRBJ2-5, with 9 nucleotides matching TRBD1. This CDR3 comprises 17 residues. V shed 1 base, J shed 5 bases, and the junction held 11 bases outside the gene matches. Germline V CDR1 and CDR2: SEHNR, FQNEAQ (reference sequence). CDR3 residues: CASSLDDRDRGTETQYF. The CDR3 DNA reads TGTGCCAGCAGCTTAGATGATCGAGACAGGGGGACGGAGACCCAGTACTTC.

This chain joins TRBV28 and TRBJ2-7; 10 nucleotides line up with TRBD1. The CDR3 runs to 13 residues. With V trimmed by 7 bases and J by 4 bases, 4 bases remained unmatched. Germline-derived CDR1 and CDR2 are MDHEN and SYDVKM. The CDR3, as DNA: TGTGCCAGCACCCGGGACAGGGGTTACGAGCAGTACTTC. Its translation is CASTRDRGYEQYF. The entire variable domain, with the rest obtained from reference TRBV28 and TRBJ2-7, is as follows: DVKVTQSSRYLVKRTGEKVFLECVQDMDHENMFWYRQDPGLGLRLIYFSYDVKMKEKGDIPEGYSVSREKKERFSLILESASTNQTSMYLCASTRDRGYEQYFGPGTRLTVT.

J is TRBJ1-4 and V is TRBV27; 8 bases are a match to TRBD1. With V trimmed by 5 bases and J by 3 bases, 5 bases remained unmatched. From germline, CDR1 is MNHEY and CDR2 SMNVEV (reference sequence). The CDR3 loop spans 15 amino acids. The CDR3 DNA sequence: TGTGCCAGCAGTGGACAGGGAGTCTCTAATGAAAAACTGTTTTTT. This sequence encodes CASSGQGVSNEKLFF.

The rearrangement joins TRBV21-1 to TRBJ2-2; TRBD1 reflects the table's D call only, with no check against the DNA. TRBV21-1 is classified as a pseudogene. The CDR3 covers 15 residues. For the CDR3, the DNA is TGTGCCAGCAGCAAGGCCAGGGGTCCCACCGGGGAGCTGTTTTTT. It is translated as CASSKARGPTGELFF.

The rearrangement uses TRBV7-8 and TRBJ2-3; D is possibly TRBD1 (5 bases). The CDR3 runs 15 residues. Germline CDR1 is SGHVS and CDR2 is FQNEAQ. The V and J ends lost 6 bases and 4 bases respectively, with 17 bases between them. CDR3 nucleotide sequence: TGTGCCAGCAGACGATACCGACAGACCCCAGATACGCAGTATTTT. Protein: CASRRYRQTPDTQYF.

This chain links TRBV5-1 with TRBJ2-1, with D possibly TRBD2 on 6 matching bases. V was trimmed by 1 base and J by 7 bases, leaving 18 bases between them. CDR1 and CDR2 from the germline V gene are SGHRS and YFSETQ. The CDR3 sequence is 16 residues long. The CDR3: CASSLRRDPGLNEQFF. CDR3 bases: TGCGCCAGCAGCTTGAGGAGGGATCCAGGTTTGAATGAGCAGTTCTTC.

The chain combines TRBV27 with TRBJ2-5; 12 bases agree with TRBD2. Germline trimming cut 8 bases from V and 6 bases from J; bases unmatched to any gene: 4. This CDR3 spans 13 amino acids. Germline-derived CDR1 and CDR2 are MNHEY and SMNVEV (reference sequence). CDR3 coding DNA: TGTGCCAGCGGACTAGCGGGATGGAAGACCCAGTACTTC. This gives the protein CASGLAGWKTQYF.